A single sample is the source of the 13 T cell receptor beta chains below, sequenced in a study of blood T cell repertoires in COVID-19. Profiling relied on immunoSEQ multiplex PCR, and the TCRdb table lists in-frame clones only, not all of them. The sample carries about 100,000 clones, approximately 86% recorded once. Input material: peripheral blood. The receptors were sampled from an elderly man with acute or convalescent COVID-19.

J is TRBJ2-7 and V is TRBV5-1; 7 nucleotides line up with TRBD1. The V gene end was trimmed by 0 bases and the J gene end by 3 bases; junction bases not matched to a gene: 6. CDR1 and CDR2 from the germline V gene are SGHRS and YFSETQ. This CDR3 contains 15 residues. The CDR3 is CASSLDDRAGYEQYF. The CDR3 nucleotides are TGCGCCAGCAGCTTGGACGACAGGGCGGGCTACGAGCAGTACTTC.

The chain has TRBV7-2 and TRBJ2-3; 7 nucleotides line up with TRBD2. In germline, CDR1 is SGHTA, CDR2 FQGNSA. V was clipped by 5 bases and J by 4 bases; unmatched bases: 9. The CDR3 loop spans 15 amino acids. The CDR3 here is CASSRGDPSADTQYF. The CDR3 bases are TGTGCCAGCAGCCGGGGGGACCCCAGCGCAGATACGCAGTATTTT.

The chain joins TRBV7-8 to TRBJ2-5; no reliable D call. Trimming took off 2 bases at V and 3 bases at J, with 4 bases between the two ends. Looked up from germline, CDR1 is SGHVS and CDR2 is FQNEAQ. This CDR3 region has 12 residues. The CDR3 is CASSLFKETQYF. CDR3 bases: TGTGCCAGCAGCTTATTTAAAGAGACCCAGTACTTC.

This clone was detected once. The CDR3 DNA sequence: TGTGCCATCCGAGCAGGGACAGTTGAAAGAAGCTCCTACGAGCAGTACTTC. Protein product: CAIRAGTVERSSYEQYF. The chain joins TRBV7-5 to TRBJ2-7; TRBD1, the table's D call, lacks a check against the DNA. TRBV7-5 is a known pseudogene. The CDR3 runs 17 residues.

This sequence joins TRBV7-2 and TRBJ2-1, with no clear D. The V end was cut by 3 bases, the J end by 5 bases, with 11 bases between. The CDR3 totals 14 residues. Looked up from germline, CDR1 is SGHTA and CDR2 is FQGNSA. CDR3: CASSFVRLDNEQFF. CDR3 sequence (DNA): TGTGCCAGCAGCTTCGTCCGGTTAGACAATGAGCAGTTCTTC.

This chain links TRBV4-1 with TRBJ2-1; 10 bases are shared with TRBD2. With V trimmed by 4 bases and J by 3 bases, 3 bases remained unmatched. Germline lookup yields CDR1 MGHRA and CDR2 YSYEKL. The CDR3 length is 15 residues. The CDR3 loop reads CASSPSGSIYNEQFF. CDR3 nucleotides: TGCGCCAGCAGCCCTAGCGGGAGTATCTACAATGAGCAGTTCTTC.

This clone was detected once. The chain joins TRBV28 to TRBJ1-1, with 8 bases fitting TRBD1. The CDR3 sequence is 14 residues long. Germline CDR1 is MDHEN and CDR2 is SYDVKM. Losses at the gene ends were 6 bases for V and 0 bases for J; bases not matched to a gene: 3. DNA for the CDR3: TGTGCCAGCAGAACGACAGGGGTGAACACTGAAGCTTTCTTT. It codes for CASRTTGVNTEAFF.

This clone was counted a few times. The gene calls are TRBV28 and TRBJ1-4, with 10 bases that match TRBD1. Germline assignment: CDR1 MDHEN and CDR2 SYDVKM. CDR3 size: 14 residues. V lost 6 bases to trimming and J lost 6 bases; unmatched junction nucleotides: 4. The CDR3 bases are TGTGCCAGCAGACGGACAGGGGGGGATGAAAAACTGTTTTTT. It yields the protein CASRRTGGDEKLFF.

The chain has TRBV10-3 and TRBJ2-1; 11 nucleotides line up with TRBD2. This CDR3 region has 15 residues. Germline-derived CDR1 and CDR2 are ENHRY and SYGVKD. The V gene end was trimmed by 8 bases and the J gene end by 2 bases; junction bases not matched to a gene: 5. Written as DNA, the CDR3 is TGTGCCATCTCTATAGCGGGAGGGCCCTACAATGAGCAGTTCTTC. It translates to CAISIAGGPYNEQFF.

V usage is TRBV18 and J usage is TRBJ1-1, with TRBD1 matching 8 bases. The V and J ends lost 4 bases and 3 bases, in that order; junction bases with no gene match: 4. CDR3 length: 14 amino acids. From germline, CDR1 is KGHSH and CDR2 LQKENI. The CDR3 DNA follows: TGTGCCAGCTCACTGTTACAGGGGGACACTGAAGCTTTCTTT. It specifies CASSLLQGDTEAFF.

The chain has TRBV2 and TRBJ2-5; 12 nucleotides line up with TRBD1. This CDR3 has 13 amino acids. Germline V lookup: CDR1 SNHLY, CDR2 FYNNEI. V dropped 5 bases and J dropped 9; count of bases not matched to a gene: 4. The CDR3 spells CASSNRDRGPQYF. DNA for the CDR3: TGTGCCAGCAGTAACCGGGACAGGGGGCCCCAGTACTTC.

The chain has TRBV5-5 and TRBJ2-6, with D possibly TRBD1 on 6 matching bases. The ends were cut back, 6 bases at V and 0 bases at J, with 16 bases in the middle. Germline CDR1 is SGHKS and CDR2 is YYEKEE (reference sequence). CDR3 length equals 17 residues. CDR3 sequence reads: CASTPTTGRSGANVLTF. CDR3 DNA: TGTGCCAGCACCCCCACGACAGGACGCTCTGGGGCCAACGTCCTGACTTTC.

V and J are TRBV30 and TRBJ2-3, with 7 bases that match TRBD2. The CDR3 runs to 17 residues. V shed 1 base and J 4 bases; nucleotides not matched to a gene: 14. Germline assignment: CDR1 GTSNPN and CDR2 SVGIG (reference sequence). In DNA, the CDR3 is TGTGCCTGGAGTGGGGATGAAAAAGCGGGAACGGCAGATACGCAGTATTTT. This translates into CAWSGDEKAGTADTQYF.